This T cell receptor beta chain appears in the sequencing data of a study of blood T cell repertoires in COVID-19. The overall study: Italy, Spain and the United States were the sources of the convalescent and acute COVID-19 samples. Sample material is recorded as cDNA or gDNA derived from T cells, B-cell-depleted T cells, or PBMCs.

Generated by immunoSEQ multiplex PCR, the TCRdb table keeps only in-frame clones and is missing some. The table lists some 47,000 clones, 89% of them singletons. Trimming cost V 7 bases and J 4 bases; bases outside gene matches: 4. Germline CDR1 MNHEY, CDR2 SMNVEV (reference sequence). This CDR3 region has 14 residues. Sequences were obtained from peripheral blood. The TCR was taken from a man between 60 and 75 years old with active COVID-19. J is TRBJ2-1 and V is TRBV27; 10 nucleotides align to TRBD2. The CDR3 region has the DNA TGTGCCAGCACCTCAGCGGGAGGGTACAATGAGCAGTTCTTC. It yields the protein CASTSAGGYNEQFF.